This TCR beta chain was found in a study of cytotoxic CD8 clonotypes in ibrutinib-treated CLL. Study as a whole: There were 10 to 11 relapsed/refractory patients and more than 14 treatment-naive patients, and around 18 were IGHV unmutated.

V lost 6 bases, J lost 1 base, and 12 bases lay in between. The CDR3 is 14 amino acids. In germline, CDR1 is SEHNR, CDR2 FQNEAQ (reference sequence). Investigators sought sequencing depths of between 1 in 200,000 and 1 in 1 million T cells. Sequenced by immunoSEQ multiplex PCR; TCRdb stores in-frame clones only, minus some. Counted here are roughly 250,000 clones, under 80% occurring once; the ten biggest clones make up 15% to 19%. About this clone: Its specificity is unknown.

Study-wide points: The study found clonality rose at ibrutinib response, then fell toward baseline at progression. Sustained-remission patients were sampled at one set of times and progressing patients at different ones.

The chain links TRBV7-9 to TRBJ1-1; no reliable D call. The receptor's source is a human donor with chronic lymphocytic leukemia. Sample: PBMCs, taken after 24 months of ibrutinib treatment. DNA for the CDR3: TGTGCCAGCAGTCCAGCTTCAGCGAACACTGAAGCTTTCTTT. Its translation is CASSPASANTEAFF.